These 17 T cell receptor beta chains originate from one sample sequenced in a study of control samples from healthy donors and cancer patients. Some clones are missing from TCRdb's copy, which holds only in-frame ones; the method was immunoSEQ multiplex PCR. Among about 120,000 clones listed, 88% were seen once. What was sequenced was blood. The receptor source for this set is a man aged 35 to 55 in good health.

The chain employs TRBV15 and TRBJ1-1, with D possibly TRBD1 on 6 matching bases. Germline V gene lookup returns CDR1 LNHNV and CDR2 YYDKDF (reference sequence). The V and J ends lost 2 bases and 1 base respectively, with 11 bases between them. This CDR3 is built from 15 residues. Here the CDR3 DNA reads TGTGCCACCAGCAGATACAGGGCTTCGAACACTGAAGCTTTCTTT. Protein: CATSRYRASNTEAFF.

CDR3 region: CASNPGQGYGYTF. The DNA of the CDR3 is TGTGCCAGCAACCCTGGACAGGGGTATGGCTACACCTTC. The V call is TRBV5-4, the J call TRBJ1-2; 9 bases map to TRBD1. Germline trimming cut 6 bases from V and 5 bases from J; bases unmatched to any gene: 5. Per germline, CDR1 SGHNT and CDR2 YYREEE (reference sequence). There are 13 residues in the CDR3. Using reference TRBV5-4 and TRBJ1-2 for the parts outside the CDR3, the full variable domain is ETGVTQSPTHLIKTRGQQVTLRCSSQSGHNTVSWYQQALGQGPQFIFQYYREEENGRGNFPPRFSGLQFPNYSSELNVNALELDDSALYLCASNPGQGYGYTFGSGTRLTVV.

There are a few counts of this clone. V usage is TRBV30 and J usage is TRBJ1-1, with 9 bases fitting TRBD1. Germline loops: CDR1 GTSNPN, CDR2 SVGIG (reference sequence). V shed 7 bases and J 9 bases; nucleotides not matched to a gene: 12. CDR3 size: 13 residues. This CDR3 reads CASVSPGTGKAFF. The CDR3, as DNA: TGTGCCTCTGTTTCTCCCGGGACAGGGAAAGCTTTCTTT.

V usage is TRBV10-3 and J usage is TRBJ1-1; D uncertain. From germline, CDR1 is ENHRY and CDR2 SYGVKD. Between the trimmed V and J ends, which lost 6 bases and 4 bases, there was a span of 12 bases. The CDR3 extends over 13 amino acids. CDR3 sequence reads: CAIRVEGSTEAFF. DNA of the CDR3: TGTGCCATCAGGGTAGAGGGAAGCACTGAAGCTTTCTTT.

This chain joins TRBV7-9 and TRBJ2-1, with D unresolved. Looked up from germline, CDR1 is SEHNR and CDR2 is FQNEAQ (reference sequence). This CDR3 has 14 residues. Trimming removed 3 bases from V and 0 bases from J, with 6 bases in between. The CDR3, as DNA: TGTGCCAGCAGCTTTGACCTCTCCTACAATGAGCAGTTCTTC. Its translation: CASSFDLSYNEQFF.

The chain joins TRBV4-1 to TRBJ2-3, with D perhaps TRBD1 (6 bases). Germline V gene lookup returns CDR1 MGHRA and CDR2 YSYEKL. This CDR3 has 15 amino acids. V shed 4 bases and J shed 2 bases, with 13 bases lying between them. CDR3 sequence (DNA): TGCGCCAGCAGCCGAGCAGGGGCCTTCACAGATACGCAGTATTTT. It codes for CASSRAGAFTDTQYF.

The chain is built from TRBV27 and TRBJ2-6; the match to TRBD1 covers 7 bases. Germline assignment: CDR1 MNHEY and CDR2 SMNVEV (reference sequence). The CDR3 runs to 18 residues. V trimming: 5 bases; J trimming: 0 bases; junction bases outside the gene matches: 10. The CDR3: CASSRYYRGSSGANVLTF. The CDR3 DNA is TGTGCCAGCAGTCGCTATTACAGGGGAAGCTCTGGGGCCAACGTCCTGACTTTC.

The chain recombines TRBV19 with TRBJ2-3; TRBD1 aligns across 7 bases. This CDR3 region has 18 residues. Trimming cost V 6 bases and J 2 bases; bases outside gene matches: 17. The germline V gene encodes CDR1 LNHDA and CDR2 SQIVND (reference sequence). The chain's CDR3 is CASSTGRGGFRATDTQYF. CDR3 sequence (DNA): TGTGCCAGTAGCACAGGGAGAGGGGGCTTTAGGGCCACAGATACGCAGTATTTT.

V usage is TRBV5-1 and J usage is TRBJ2-7; D call uncertain. Per the germline V gene, CDR1 is SGHRS and CDR2 is YFSETQ. This CDR3 contains 12 residues. Trimming took off 5 bases at V and 3 bases at J, with 9 bases between the two ends. The DNA for the CDR3 is TGCGCCAGCAGGGAGTCGAACTACGAGCAGTACTTC. As protein: CASRESNYEQYF. Using reference TRBV5-1 and TRBJ2-7 for the parts outside the CDR3, the full variable domain is KAGVTQTPRYLIKTRGQQVTLSCSPISGHRSVSWYQQTPGQGLQFLFEYFSETQRNKGNFPGRFSGRQFSNSRSEMNVSTLELGDSALYLCASRESNYEQYFGPGTRLTVT.

V and J are TRBV14 and TRBJ1-6; D may be TRBD1 (5 bases). V was trimmed by 0 bases and J by 10 bases, leaving 13 bases between them. The CDR3 totals 15 residues. The germline V gene has CDR1 SGHDN and CDR2 FVKESK. CDR3 in DNA: TGTGCCAGCAGCCAAGATCTATGGGGACGCTCACCCCTCCACTTT. Protein product: CASSQDLWGRSPLHF. The full variable domain, its missing parts supplied by reference TRBV14 and TRBJ1-6, is EAGVTQFPSHSVIEKGQTVTLRCDPISGHDNLYWYRRVMGKEIKFLLHFVKESKQDESGMPNNRFLAERTGGTYSTLKVQPAELEDSGVYFCASSQDLWGRSPLHFGNGTRLTVT.

The chain joins TRBV6-5 to TRBJ2-3; 7 bases are shared with TRBD1. The CDR3 runs to 13 residues. With 10 bases clipped from V and 0 bases from J, the junction kept 4 bases outside the gene matches. From germline, CDR1 is MNHEY and CDR2 SVGAGI. The CDR3 DNA reads as TGTGCCACAAGGGGGCGCAGCACAGATACGCAGTATTTT. This gives the protein CATRGRSTDTQYF.

V usage is TRBV7-9 and J usage is TRBJ1-2; TRBD1 matches at 8 bases. CDR1 is SEHNR, CDR2 FQNEAQ, per germline (reference sequence). Trimming removed 4 bases from V and 2 bases from J; junction bases left unmatched: 6. This CDR3 has 15 residues. CDR3 loop: CASSSARDRNYGYTF. DNA of the CDR3: TGTGCCAGCAGCTCGGCCCGGGACAGGAACTATGGCTACACCTTC.

The rearrangement links TRBV9 to TRBJ1-1; tentatively, D is TRBD1 (5 bases). From germline, CDR1 is SGDLS and CDR2 YYNGEE. The CDR3 consists of 14 residues. Trimming stripped 0 bases from V and 0 bases from J, with 6 bases between. CDR3 residues: CASSVATVNTEAFF. The CDR3 DNA sequence: TGTGCCAGCAGCGTAGCGACAGTGAACACTGAAGCTTTCTTT.

The chain recombines TRBV7-9 with TRBJ2-3; TRBD1 matches 7 bases. The germline V gene encodes CDR1 SEHNR and CDR2 FQNEAQ (reference sequence). V lost 3 bases to trimming and J lost 6 bases; unmatched junction nucleotides: 6. The CDR3 is 14 amino acids. The CDR3 loop is CASSLGQGVDTQYF. The CDR3 coding sequence is TGTGCCAGCAGCTTGGGGCAGGGGGTCGATACGCAGTATTTT.

V and J are TRBV18 and TRBJ2-6; the D gene is possibly TRBD1 (5 bases). The CDR3 totals 16 residues. Per the germline V gene, CDR1 is KGHSH and CDR2 is LQKENI. Trimming cost V 4 bases and J 0 bases, with 10 bases left between them. CDR3 residues: CASSRTTGSGANVLTF. The DNA of the CDR3 is TGTGCCAGCTCACGGACCACAGGCTCTGGGGCCAACGTCCTGACTTTC.

The chain couples TRBV10-3 to TRBJ1-2, with D unclear. The germline V and J ends were trimmed by 3 bases and 7 bases, with 12 bases remaining between them. This CDR3 region has 13 residues. CDR1 and CDR2 (germline): ENHRY, SYGVKD. In DNA form, the CDR3 reads TGTGCCATCAGTGAAATCGGGGAATCTGGCTACACCTTC. It yields the protein CAISEIGESGYTF.

The chain employs TRBV10-1 and TRBJ2-2; D not resolved. The V gene's germline CDR1 is WNHNN and CDR2 SYGVQD (reference sequence). The CDR3 sequence is 13 residues long. Trimming pared 2 bases from V and 5 bases from J, leaving 6 bases between. DNA for the CDR3: TGCGCCAGCAGTGAGCGCAGGACCGGGGAGCTGTTTTTT. This sequence encodes CASSERRTGELFF.